This T cell receptor beta chain was sequenced during a study of blood T cell repertoires in COVID-19. Across the whole study: Acute-phase and convalescent COVID-19 samples originated in the United States, Italy and Spain.

Measured with immunoSEQ multiplex PCR; TCRdb has only the in-frame clones, and not every one. The sample includes roughly 190,000 clones, 83% seen only once; the top ten take about 5.7%. V shed 2 bases, J shed 5 bases, and the junction held 8 bases outside the gene matches. This CDR3 is 14 amino acids long. The germline V gene has CDR1 GTSNPN and CDR2 SVGIG (reference sequence). The chain recombines TRBV30 with TRBJ2-5, with 7 nucleotides matching TRBD2. This receptor was identified in a woman aged 40 to 50 with acute or convalescent COVID-19. The sequenced sample consisted of peripheral blood. The CDR3 DNA is TGTGCCTGGAGTCAGGGAGGGGCCGGTGAGACCCAGTACTTC. Translation gives CAWSQGGAGETQYF.